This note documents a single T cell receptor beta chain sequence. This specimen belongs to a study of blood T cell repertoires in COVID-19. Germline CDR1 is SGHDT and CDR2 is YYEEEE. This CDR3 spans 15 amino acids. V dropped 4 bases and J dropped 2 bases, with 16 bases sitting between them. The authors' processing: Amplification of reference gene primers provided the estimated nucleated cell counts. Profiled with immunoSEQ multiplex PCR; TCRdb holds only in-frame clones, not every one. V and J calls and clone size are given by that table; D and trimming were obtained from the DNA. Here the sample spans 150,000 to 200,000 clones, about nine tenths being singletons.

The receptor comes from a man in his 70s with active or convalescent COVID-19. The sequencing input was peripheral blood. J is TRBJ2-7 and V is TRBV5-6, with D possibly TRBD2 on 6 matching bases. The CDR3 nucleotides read TGTGCCAGCAGCCGGGGGTTTACAGAACCCTACGAGCAGTACTTC. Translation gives CASSRGFTEPYEQYF.